This T cell receptor beta chain was documented in a study of identical twins. Every donor was a healthy Caucasian. CDR1 is SQVTM and CDR2 is ANQGSEA in the germline V gene. Germline trimming cut 4 bases from V and 1 base from J; bases unmatched to any gene: 9. This CDR3 contains 15 residues. Each CDR3 protein gets one entry after TCRdb re-called the 5' RACE reads with MiXCR. The data show 520,000 or so distinct CDR3 sequences, roughly a fifth seen once. This sample was shared with a second study, whose subject was T cells expressing NK-cell markers.

This TCR was sampled from a woman aged 18-29 years in good health. Sequencing was performed on CD4+ T cells sorted from blood. The chain couples TRBV29-1 to TRBJ2-5; 7 bases are shared with TRBD1. The CDR3 DNA follows: TGCAGCGTTGCCCCCTTTGGGACAGTCCAAGAGACCCAGTACTTC. Translating gives CSVAPFGTVQETQYF. The full variable domain, in which reference TRBV29-1 and TRBJ2-5 provide the parts outside the CDR3, is SAVISQKPSRDICQRGTSLTIQCQVDSQVTMMFWYRQQPGQSLTLIATANQGSEATYESGFVIDKFPISRPNLTFSTLTVSNMSPEDSSIYLCSVAPFGTVQETQYFGPGTRLLVL.